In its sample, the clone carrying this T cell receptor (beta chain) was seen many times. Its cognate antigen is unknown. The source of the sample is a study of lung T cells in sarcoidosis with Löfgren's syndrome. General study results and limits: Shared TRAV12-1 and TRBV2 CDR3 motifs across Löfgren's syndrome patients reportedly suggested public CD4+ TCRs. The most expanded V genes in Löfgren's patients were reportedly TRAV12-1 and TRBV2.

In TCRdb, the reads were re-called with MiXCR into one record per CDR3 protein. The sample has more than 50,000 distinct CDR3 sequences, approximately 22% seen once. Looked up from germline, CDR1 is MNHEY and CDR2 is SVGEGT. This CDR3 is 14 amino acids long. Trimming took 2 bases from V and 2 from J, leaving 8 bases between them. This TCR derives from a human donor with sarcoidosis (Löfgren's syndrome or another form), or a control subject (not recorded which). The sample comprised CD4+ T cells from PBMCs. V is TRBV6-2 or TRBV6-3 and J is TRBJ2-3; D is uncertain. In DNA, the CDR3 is TGTGCCAGCAGTTACAACCAAAACACAGATACGCAGTATTTT. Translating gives CASSYNQNTDTQYF.